The next 24 T cell receptor beta chains were all read from a single sample in a study of post-analysis software for immune sequencing data. Whole-study results and caveats: Patients carried 4 or 5 TRBV segments more frequently than controls did, and TRBV5-6, TRBV5-1 and TRBV20-1 were among them.

Antigens of these TCRs are unknown. Unique molecular identifiers had been added to the TCR beta cDNA libraries. Each CDR3 protein gets one entry after TCRdb re-called the PCR reads with MiXCR. This table holds hundreds of thousands of distinct CDR3 sequences, about 27% found once. The specimen was blood. The receptors stem from a girl aged 5-17 years with multiple sclerosis.

The V gene is TRBV5-1, the J gene TRBJ2-1; 7 bases fit TRBD2. Germline V gives CDR1 SGHRS, CDR2 YFSETQ. V was clipped by 3 bases and J by 5 bases; unmatched bases: 2. This CDR3 is 13 amino acids long. The CDR3 here is CASSWGGDNEQFF. The CDR3 DNA sequence: TGCGCCAGCAGCTGGGGGGGGGACAATGAGCAGTTCTTC.

This clonotype was seen once. The CDR3 DNA sequence: TGTGCCAGCAGGGTCAATAGGGCAGGAATGGGAGATGGCTACACCTTC. As protein: CASRVNRAGMGDGYTF. This chain connects TRBV28 to TRBJ1-2; D is unclear. Germline CDR1 is MDHEN and CDR2 is SYDVKM. The length of the CDR3 is 16 residues. Trimming shortened V by 6 bases and J by 6 bases, and 23 bases separated the two germline ends.

The rearrangement joins TRBV12-3 or TRBV12-4 to TRBJ1-1, with 8 positions matching TRBD1. The CDR3 extends over 15 amino acids. The J segment lost 6 bases and the V segment lost 0 bases, leaving 6 bases of the junction unmatched. CDR3 sequence reads: CASSLALRTGSEAFF. The CDR3, as DNA: TGTGCCAGCAGTTTAGCGCTGAGGACAGGGTCTGAAGCTTTCTTT.

The gene calls are TRBV4-3 and TRBJ1-5; D is ambiguous. In germline, CDR1 is LGHNA, CDR2 YSLEER. V gave up 0 bases and J gave up 4 bases, with 10 bases separating them. This CDR3 has 15 residues. The chain's CDR3 is CASSQDLTTNQPQHF. Here the CDR3 DNA reads TGCGCCAGCAGCCAAGACTTGACAACTAATCAGCCCCAGCATTTT.

This clonotype showed up many times. At one boundary the junction diverges from the germline segment, which might be a read error. The chain is built from TRBV5-1 and TRBJ2-5; 7 bases fit TRBD1. Per germline, CDR1 SGHRS and CDR2 YFSETQ. The CDR3 sequence is 14 residues long. This CDR3 is CASSLGQSQETQYF. CDR3 DNA sequence: TGTGCTAGCAGCTTGGGACAGTCCCAAGAGACCCAGTACTTC. Combining the CDR3 with reference TRBV5-1 and TRBJ2-5 gives the whole variable domain KAGVTQTPRYLIKTRGQQVTLSCSPISGHRSVSWYQQTPGQGLQFLFEYFSETQRNKGNFPGRFSGRQFSNSRSEMNVSTLELGDSALYLCASSLGQSQETQYFGPGTRLLVL.

Concerning this clonotype itself: A much larger clone differs from this one at a single base, so this may be a read error. The V gene is TRBV6-6, the J gene TRBJ2-4, with TRBD1 identical over 8 bases. Germline values: CDR1 MNHNY, CDR2 SVGAGI (reference sequence). Unmatched junction bases numbered 8, after V lost 4 bases and J lost 0 bases. The CDR3 sequence is 17 residues long. The CDR3 loop is CASSFRQGSVAKNIQYF. Written as DNA, the CDR3 is TGTGCCAGCAGTTTCAGACAGGGGAGTGTAGCCAAAAACATTCAGTACTTC.

This clonotype has just a few counts. The chain combines TRBV20-1 with TRBJ2-5; D is unresolved. This CDR3 is built from 15 residues. Germline lookup yields CDR1 DFQATT and CDR2 SNEGSKA (reference sequence). The ends were cut back, 3 bases at V and 7 bases at J, with 21 bases in the middle. The DNA of the CDR3 is TGCAGTGCTAGGGGTAAAGGACCGGGCGTTGGGACCCAGTACTTC. Protein product: CSARGKGPGVGTQYF.

The table lists this clonotype with a few counts. V usage is TRBV6-1 and J usage is TRBJ1-1, with D perhaps matching TRBD1 (5 bases). The CDR3 runs to 13 residues. The V end was cut by 6 bases, the J end by 2 bases, with 10 bases between. Germline values: CDR1 MNHNS, CDR2 SASEGT. The CDR3 protein is CASRRDSNTEAFF. CDR3 nucleotide sequence: TGTGCCAGCAGGAGGGACTCAAACACTGAAGCTTTCTTT.

The chain is built from TRBV5-1 and TRBJ1-2; D might be TRBD1 (5 bases). V shed 1 base and J shed 3 bases, with 16 bases lying between them. Per germline, CDR1 SGHRS and CDR2 YFSETQ. The CDR3 consists of 16 residues. The CDR3, as DNA: TGCGCCAGCAGCTTGCGGGGCCCTCCGGTAGACTATGGCTACACCTTC. As protein: CASSLRGPPVDYGYTF.

This clonotype was detected many times. The chain joins TRBV9 to TRBJ2-5; D not resolved. V lost 3 bases to trimming and J lost 4 bases, with 16 bases between them. Looked up from germline, CDR1 is SGDLS and CDR2 is YYNGEE. This CDR3 has 15 amino acids. The CDR3 nucleotides are TGTGCCAGCAGCGCCGTCGTGGCCGAGCGAGAGACCCAGTACTTC. Protein: CASSAVVAERETQYF.

This clonotype was counted between two and nine times. The gene calls are TRBV12-3 or TRBV12-4 and TRBJ2-7, with TRBD1 matching 7 bases. The CDR3 is 15 residues long. Trimming cost V 6 bases and J 2 bases; bases outside gene matches: 10. The chain's CDR3 is CASRPGTAITYEQYF. The CDR3 DNA is TGTGCCAGCAGGCCCGGGACAGCAATCACCTACGAGCAGTACTTC.

The CDR3 bases are TGTGCCAGCAGCTTATGGCCGGGACTAGCGGGAGTGTCCTACGAGCAGTACTTC. This translates into CASSLWPGLAGVSYEQYF. The chain couples TRBV7-8 to TRBJ2-7, with 14 positions matching TRBD2. The CDR3 is 18 residues long. The V segment lost 2 bases and the J segment 1 base; nucleotides outside the gene matches: 7. Germline V gives CDR1 SGHVS, CDR2 FQNEAQ.

A note on this clonotype: A clone one base away is much larger, so this may be a read error. V is TRBV12-3 or TRBV12-4 and J is TRBJ2-1, with TRBD2 identical over 9 bases. This CDR3 comprises 15 residues. The CDR3 here is CASTTSGSPYNELFF. The CDR3 region has the DNA TGTGCCAGCACCACTAGCGGGTCGCCCTACAATGAGCTGTTCTTC.

This clonotype was counted only a few times. This sequence joins TRBV20-1 and TRBJ2-7; TRBD2 might be the D (6 bases). The J call may not be correct, given that the DNA end is closer to TRBJ2-5. Germline CDR1 DFQATT, CDR2 SNEGSKA (reference sequence). This CDR3 has 19 residues. The CDR3 is CSARDLGSRGVFFEETQYF. CDR3 coding DNA: TGCAGTGCTAGAGATTTAGGATCACGCGGGGTGTTTTTTGAAGAGACCCAGTACTTC.

This clonotype was seen a few times. The rearrangement links TRBV5-1 to TRBJ2-5; unclear D gene. Germline lookup yields CDR1 SGHRS and CDR2 YFSETQ. The CDR3 runs 16 residues. V lost 2 bases and J lost 0, with 14 bases in between. The CDR3 DNA sequence: TGCGCCAGCAGCTTCCTTCCAGGAGAATACCAAGAGACCCAGTACTTC. Translating gives CASSFLPGEYQETQYF.

The V call is TRBV14, the J call TRBJ1-5; no clear D gene. V was pared by 2 bases and J by 5 bases, with 22 bases between. The germline V gene has CDR1 SGHDN and CDR2 FVKESK. This CDR3 region has 18 residues. In DNA form, the CDR3 reads TGTGCCAGCAGCCAATATCTTGGGGTTCTTTGCTCCGATCAGCCCCAGCATTTT. As protein: CASSQYLGVLCSDQPQHF. The full variable domain, rest sourced from reference TRBV14 and TRBJ1-5, is EAGVTQFPSHSVIEKGQTVTLRCDPISGHDNLYWYRRVMGKEIKFLLHFVKESKQDESGMPNNRFLAERTGGTYSTLKVQPAELEDSGVYFCASSQYLGVLCSDQPQHFGDGTRLSIL.

The rearrangement links TRBV20-1 to TRBJ2-1; no clear D. Trimming took 2 bases from V and 1 from J, leaving 9 bases between them. CDR1 is DFQATT, CDR2 SNEGSKA, per germline (reference sequence). The CDR3 has 14 residues. Written as DNA, the CDR3 is TGCAGTGCTAGATTCCCTTCTTCCTACAATGAGCAGTTCTTC. Translated: CSARFPSSYNEQFF.

The genes are TRBV15 and TRBJ1-2; D remains unclear. Trimming removed 5 bases at V and 6 bases at J, with 19 bases between. This CDR3 spans 15 amino acids. The V gene's germline CDR1 is LNHNV and CDR2 YYDKDF (reference sequence). CDR3 nucleotides: TGTGCCACCAGCTCTTCTATAAGGGCTGACCATGGCTACACCTTC. This encodes CATSSSIRADHGYTF.

This clonotype has a handful of counts. The chain combines TRBV7-2 with TRBJ2-1, with 13 bases matching TRBD2. Germline loops: CDR1 SGHTA, CDR2 FQGNSA. V lost 4 bases, J lost 9 bases, and 9 bases stayed unmatched. The CDR3 has 16 amino acids. CDR3 region: CASSSKGLAGYGEQFF. The CDR3, as DNA: TGTGCCAGCAGCTCAAAGGGACTAGCGGGATACGGTGAGCAGTTCTTC.

V and J are TRBV7-9 and TRBJ2-3; 11 nucleotides align to TRBD2. The length of the CDR3 is 18 residues. V was clipped by 4 bases and J by 6 bases; unmatched bases: 15. Germline V CDR1 and CDR2: SEHNR, FQNEAQ (reference sequence). The DNA of the CDR3 is TGTGCCAGCAGCTCAATAGTCGGTACTAGCGGGAGTAAGGATACGCAGTATTTT. Encoded protein: CASSSIVGTSGSKDTQYF. Supplemented by reference TRBV7-9 and TRBJ2-3, the full variable domain reads DTGVSQNPRHKITKRGQNVTFRCDPISEHNRLYWYRQTLGQGPEFLTYFQNEAQLEKSRLLSDRFSAERPKGSFSTLEIQRTEQGDSAMYLCASSSIVGTSGSKDTQYFGPGTRLTVL.

The chain uses TRBV7-9 and TRBJ2-3, with D possibly matching TRBD1 (5 bases). V gave up 2 bases and J gave up 2 bases, with 11 bases separating them. Germline V gives CDR1 SEHNR, CDR2 FQNEAQ (reference sequence). The CDR3 spans 15 residues. The CDR3 is CASSLSTGHTDTQYF. The DNA of the CDR3 is TGTGCCAGCAGCTTATCCACAGGACACACAGATACGCAGTATTTT.

This clonotype was seen a handful of times. V is TRBV6-2 or TRBV6-3 and J is TRBJ2-3; TRBD2 is a possible D gene (5 bases). Per the germline V gene, CDR1 is MNHEY and CDR2 is SVGEGT. The CDR3 contains 16 residues. V was cut by 2 bases and J by 1 base, with 13 bases left in between. The CDR3 spells CASSYGLIGGTDTQYF. CDR3 sequence (DNA): TGTGCCAGCAGTTACGGACTCATCGGCGGCACAGATACGCAGTATTTT.

The genes are TRBV6-5 and TRBJ1-5; 9 nucleotides line up with TRBD1. The CDR3 spans 15 residues. The germline V gene has CDR1 MNHEY and CDR2 SVGAGI. The V gene end was trimmed by 5 bases and the J gene end by 4 bases; junction bases not matched to a gene: 6. In DNA, the CDR3 is TGTGCCAGCAGTGCCGGACAGGGGATTAATCAGCCCCAGCATTTT. Residues: CASSAGQGINQPQHF.

The chain recombines TRBV10-3 with TRBJ1-5, with TRBD1 matching over 9 bases. Germline V gives CDR1 ENHRY, CDR2 SYGVKD. The CDR3 consists of 17 residues. V shed 3 bases and J 7 bases; nucleotides not matched to a gene: 13. CDR3 sequence (DNA): TGTGCCATCAGTGACTTACCTCCGGGACAGGGTGTACAGCCCCAGCATTTT. Protein: CAISDLPPGQGVQPQHF.